The 7 T cell receptor beta chains below all came from one sample that was sequenced in a study of tumor-infiltrating lymphocytes in primary liver carcinoma. Both blood RNA, taken from unsorted whole blood, and germline DNA were extracted. With approximately 500 ng total RNA as template and a constant-region primer, TCR beta cDNA was made. Sequencing libraries for TCR beta derived from three nested multiplex PCR rounds that used slightly modified ARM-PCR. Each of the first two PCR rounds ran roughly 9 cycles with TRBV1-TRBV30 forward and C-beta reverse primers. Using its own MiXCR run on the multiplex PCR reads, TCRdb lists one record per CDR3 protein. The sample holds approximately 300,000 distinct CDR3 sequences, approximately 60% seen once. The material sequenced was peripheral blood. The receptors were gathered from a man aged 40-55 years with primary liver carcinoma and hepatitis B virus infection.

This clonotype was seen just once. One end of the junction varies from germline; a read error may be responsible. This chain connects TRBV11-2 to TRBJ1-2; D gene unclear. CDR1 and CDR2 (germline): SGHAT, FQNNGV. The CDR3 runs to 13 residues. Here the CDR3 DNA reads TGTACCAGCAGCTTAGAACGTGCCGGTGGCTACACCTTC. It specifies CTSSLERAGGYTF.

On this clonotype itself: This may come from a read error, since a much larger clone is one base off. This likely comes from a read error, as the CDR3 has no conserved phenylalanine or tryptophan at its end. The V and J genes are TRBV12-3 or TRBV12-4 and TRBJ2-3; D is undetermined. V was pared by 6 bases and J by 5 bases, with 15 bases between. The CDR3 covers 14 residues. CDR3 sequence (DNA): TGTGCCAGCAGGCCCGACGGCGCGTTAGATACGCAGTATATT. It codes for CASRPDGALDTQYI.

On this clonotype: A read error may be the cause here, since a much bigger clone is one base away. V usage is TRBV5-4 and J usage is TRBJ2-3; D not certain. CDR1 and CDR2 from the germline V gene are SGHNT and YYREEE (reference sequence). The CDR3 has 14 amino acids. CDR3 loop: CPSSSRWGTDTQYF. CDR3 sequence (DNA): TGTCCCAGCAGCAGTAGATGGGGCACAGATACGCAGTATTTT.

With regard to this clonotype: A much larger clonotype is one base distant, so this may be a read error. V gene TRBV29-1 combines with J gene TRBJ1-2; 9 bases line up with TRBD1. Germline V lookup: CDR1 SQVTM, CDR2 ANQGSEA. The CDR3 is 13 residues long. The CDR3 coding sequence is TGCAGCGTTGATAGGGACAGGGTCCATGGCTACGCCTTC. It is translated as CSVDRDRVHGYAF.

For the CDR3, the DNA is TGTGCCACCAGTGATGGACCCTACAATGAGCAGTTCTTC. Translated: CATSDGPYNEQFF. The genes are TRBV24-1 and TRBJ2-1, with unresolved D. Germline CDR1 is KGHDR and CDR2 is SFDVKD. V lost 3 bases and J 2 bases, leaving 4 bases between the germline ends. The CDR3 runs 13 residues.

In its sample, this clonotype was seen many times. This rearrangement joins TRBV12-3 or TRBV12-4 to TRBJ2-7; 7 positions match TRBD2. This CDR3 comprises 14 residues. Unmatched junction bases numbered 7, after V lost 3 bases and J lost 5 bases. CDR3 amino acids: CASSFEGRADEQYF. The CDR3 DNA reads TGTGCCAGCAGTTTCGAGGGGAGGGCCGACGAGCAGTACTTC.

Worth noting for this clonotype: At one end the junction does not follow the germline gene, possibly because of a read error. V is TRBV12-5 and J is TRBJ2-3, with 8 bases that match TRBD2. Per germline, CDR1 LGHNT and CDR2 FRNRAP. This CDR3 region has 14 residues. For the CDR3, the DNA is TGTGCTAGTGCTTTAGCGGGGAGCCCAGATGCGCAGTATTTT. It codes for CASALAGSPDAQYF.